The TCR beta chain under discussion was sequenced for a study of blood T cell repertoires in COVID-19. In the study overall: Samples taken during acute and convalescent COVID-19 were collected in the United States, Italy and Spain. PBMCs, B-cell-depleted T cells, or T cells were the source of the cDNA or gDNA that made up the material.

In the original processing: How many nucleated cells were present was estimated from reference gene primer amplification. Assay: immunoSEQ multiplex PCR; the TCRdb copy retains only in-frame clones and omits some. From that table come the V and J calls and clone size; the DNA was used to work out D and trimming. Seen here are about 530,000 clones, about 88% observed once, and the top ten hold about 8.2%. Seattle patients were enrolled during active infection and followed longitudinally. V lost 1 base to trimming and J lost 10 bases, with 10 bases between them. CDR1 is SNHLY and CDR2 is FYNNEI in the germline V gene. The CDR3 loop spans 12 amino acids.

The sequence was collected from a woman in her fifties or sixties with COVID-19, enrolled during active disease. The chain has TRBV2 and TRBJ1-1; no reliable D call. The sample consisted of peripheral blood. The CDR3 region is CASSEGQVVAFF. The CDR3 DNA reads as TGTGCCAGCAGTGAAGGGCAGGTAGTAGCTTTCTTT.